This T cell receptor (beta chain) was retrieved from a study of Ad26.COV2.S vaccination and SARS-CoV-2 variants. Noted treatment: some 19 received Ad26.COV2.S at low or high dose, single or two shots; roughly five received placebo; per-sample allocation not given. On day 63 after the first injection, vaccine and placebo recipients gave samples. Assay: immunoSEQ multiplex PCR; the TCRdb copy retains only in-frame clones and omits some. The table includes some 350,000 clones, approximately 81% detected once. Germline lookup yields CDR1 SGHRS and CDR2 YFSETQ. The junction had 7 bases not matched to a gene; V was cut back by 4 bases and J by 5 bases. The CDR3 covers 14 residues.

The genes are TRBV5-1 and TRBJ2-5; 8 positions match TRBD2. This clonotype originated in a person between 18 and 59 years old who received the Ad26.COV2.S COVID-19 vaccine or a placebo. The starting material was peripheral blood, obtained in a trial of Ad26.COV2.S vaccine versus placebo. The CDR3 sequence: CASSPGVAGETQYF. The CDR3 DNA is TGCGCCAGCAGCCCTGGGGTAGCGGGGGAGACCCAGTACTTC.